The present T cell receptor (beta chain) was sequenced within a study of tumor-infiltrating lymphocytes in primary liver carcinoma. As concerns this clonotype: What it binds is unknown. One junction end does not reproduce the germline sequence, and a read error may be involved.

They got blood RNA out of unsorted whole blood and also pulled out germline DNA. This CDR3 is 13 amino acids long. Germline CDR1 reads SGHAT; CDR2 reads FQNNGV. Findings and limits, study-wide: Tumor-adjacent and tumor-blood pairs displayed less overlap than did pairs of tumor regions.

Researchers generated TCR beta cDNA from approximately 0.55 ug of total RNA, relying on a constant-region primer. Nested multiplex PCR, run for three rounds with slightly modified ARM-PCR, yielded TCR beta libraries. For about 11 cycles apiece, the opening two PCR rounds ran with TRBV1-TRBV30 forward primers and a C-beta reverse primer. From the multiplex PCR reads, TCRdb called clonotypes with MiXCR, one entry per CDR3 protein. Of 330,000 or so distinct CDR3 sequences listed, roughly 61% were seen once; the top ten hold under 8%. The V call is TRBV11-2, the J call TRBJ2-5; D uncertain. This receptor was identified in a man in his forties with primary liver carcinoma and hepatitis B virus infection. The specimen sequenced was peripheral blood. The CDR3 region has the DNA TGTGCCAGCAGCTACAATACGCAAGAGATCCAGTATTTC. It specifies CASSYNTQEIQYF.